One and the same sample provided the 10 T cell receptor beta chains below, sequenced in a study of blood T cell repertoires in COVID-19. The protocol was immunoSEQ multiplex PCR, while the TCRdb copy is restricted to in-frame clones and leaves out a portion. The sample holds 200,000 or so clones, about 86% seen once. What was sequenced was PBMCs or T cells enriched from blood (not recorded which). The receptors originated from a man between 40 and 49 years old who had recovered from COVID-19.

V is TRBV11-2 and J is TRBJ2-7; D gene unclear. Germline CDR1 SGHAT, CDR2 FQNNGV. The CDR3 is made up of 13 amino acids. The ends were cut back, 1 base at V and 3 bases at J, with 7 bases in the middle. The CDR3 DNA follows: TGTGCCAGCAGCTTAGTAGTTCACTACGAGCAGTACTTC. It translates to CASSLVVHYEQYF.

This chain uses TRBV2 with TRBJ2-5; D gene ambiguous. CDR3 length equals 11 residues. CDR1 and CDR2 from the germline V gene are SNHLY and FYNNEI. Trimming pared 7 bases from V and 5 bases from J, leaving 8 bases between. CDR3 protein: CASTLQETQYF. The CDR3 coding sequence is TGTGCCAGCACCCTCCAGGAGACCCAGTACTTC.

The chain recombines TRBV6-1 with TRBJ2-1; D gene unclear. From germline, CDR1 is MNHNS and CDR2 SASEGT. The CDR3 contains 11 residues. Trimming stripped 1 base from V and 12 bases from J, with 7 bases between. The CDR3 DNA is TGTGCCAGCAGTGAAGTCGCCGGGCAGTTCTTC. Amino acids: CASSEVAGQFF.

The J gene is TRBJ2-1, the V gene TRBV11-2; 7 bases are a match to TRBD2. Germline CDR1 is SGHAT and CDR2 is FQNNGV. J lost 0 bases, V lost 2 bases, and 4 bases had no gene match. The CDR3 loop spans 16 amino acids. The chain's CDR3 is CASSLSGGSSYNEQFF. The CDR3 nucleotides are TGTGCCAGCAGCTTATCGGGCGGGAGCTCCTACAATGAGCAGTTCTTC.

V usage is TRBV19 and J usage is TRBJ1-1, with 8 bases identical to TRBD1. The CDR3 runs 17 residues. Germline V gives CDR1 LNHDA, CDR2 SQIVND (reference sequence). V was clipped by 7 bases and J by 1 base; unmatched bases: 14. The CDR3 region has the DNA TGTGCCAGTATCAGGGGGCAGGGAGTCGGAGAGAACACTGAAGCTTTCTTT. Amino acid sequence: CASIRGQGVGENTEAFF. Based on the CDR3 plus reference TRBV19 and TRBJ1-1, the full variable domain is DGGITQSPKYLFRKEGQNVTLSCEQNLNHDAMYWYRQDPGQGLRLIYYSQIVNDFQKGDIAEGYSVSREKKESFPLTVTSAQKNPTAFYLCASIRGQGVGENTEAFFGQGTRLTVV.

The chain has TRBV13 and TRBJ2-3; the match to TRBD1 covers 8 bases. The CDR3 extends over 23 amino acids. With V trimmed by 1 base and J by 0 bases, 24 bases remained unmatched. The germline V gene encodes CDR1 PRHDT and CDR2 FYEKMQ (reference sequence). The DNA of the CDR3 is TGTGCCAGCAGCTTAGTTCCAGGGGGCCCCCAACATTCCTCTCTAACTAGCACAGATACGCAGTATTTT. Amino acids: CASSLVPGGPQHSSLTSTDTQYF.

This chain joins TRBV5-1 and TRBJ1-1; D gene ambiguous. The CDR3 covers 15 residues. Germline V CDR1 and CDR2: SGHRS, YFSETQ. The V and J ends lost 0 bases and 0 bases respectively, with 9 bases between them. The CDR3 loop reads CASSLATVMNTEAFF. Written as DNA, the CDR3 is TGCGCCAGCAGCTTGGCCACGGTGATGAACACTGAAGCTTTCTTT.

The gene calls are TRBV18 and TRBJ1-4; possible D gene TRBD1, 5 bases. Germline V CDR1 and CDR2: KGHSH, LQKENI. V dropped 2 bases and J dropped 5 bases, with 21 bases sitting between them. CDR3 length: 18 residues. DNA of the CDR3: TGTGCCAGCTCACCAAAAAGTTTCGACAGTCTTAGGAATGAAAAACTGTTTTTT. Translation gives CASSPKSFDSLRNEKLFF.

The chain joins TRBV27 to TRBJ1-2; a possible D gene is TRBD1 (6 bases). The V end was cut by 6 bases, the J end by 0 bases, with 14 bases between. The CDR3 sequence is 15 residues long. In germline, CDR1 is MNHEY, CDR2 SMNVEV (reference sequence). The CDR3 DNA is TGTGCCAGCAGATTGGACAGCCACTCTAACTATGGCTACACCTTC. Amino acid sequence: CASRLDSHSNYGYTF.

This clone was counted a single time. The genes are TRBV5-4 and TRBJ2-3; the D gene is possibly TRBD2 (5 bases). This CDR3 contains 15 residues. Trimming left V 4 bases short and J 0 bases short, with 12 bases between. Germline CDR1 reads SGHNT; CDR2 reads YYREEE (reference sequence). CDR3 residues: CASSPRRISTDTQYF. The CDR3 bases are TGTGCCAGCAGCCCGCGGAGGATAAGCACAGATACGCAGTATTTT. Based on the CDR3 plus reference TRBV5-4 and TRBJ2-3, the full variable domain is ETGVTQSPTHLIKTRGQQVTLRCSSQSGHNTVSWYQQALGQGPQFIFQYYREEENGRGNFPPRFSGLQFPNYSSELNVNALELDDSALYLCASSPRRISTDTQYFGPGTRLTVL.